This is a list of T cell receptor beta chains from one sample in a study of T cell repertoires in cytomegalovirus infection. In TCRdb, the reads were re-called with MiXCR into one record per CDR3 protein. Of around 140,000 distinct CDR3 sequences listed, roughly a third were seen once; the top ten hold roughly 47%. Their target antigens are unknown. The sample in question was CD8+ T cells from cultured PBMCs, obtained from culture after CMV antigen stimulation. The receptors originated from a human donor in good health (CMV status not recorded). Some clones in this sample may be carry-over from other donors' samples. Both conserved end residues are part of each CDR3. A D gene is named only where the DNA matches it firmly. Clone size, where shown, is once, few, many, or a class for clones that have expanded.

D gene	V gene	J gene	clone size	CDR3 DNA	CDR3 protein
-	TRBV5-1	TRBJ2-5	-	TGCGCCAGCAGCTTGGGGAGGGCCTCCCAAGAGACCCAGTACTTC	CASSLGRASQETQYF
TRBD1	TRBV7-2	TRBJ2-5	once	TGTGCCAGCAGCGGGGGACAGGGCCTACAAGAGACCCAGTACTTC	CASSGGQGLQETQYF
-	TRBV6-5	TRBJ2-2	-	TGTGCCAGCAGTTACACAGACATTGCCACCGGGGAGCTGTTTTTT	CASSYTDIATGELFF
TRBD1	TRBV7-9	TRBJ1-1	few	TGTGCCAGCAGCTCAGGGGGGCCCACTGAAGCTTTCTTT	CASSSGGPTEAFF
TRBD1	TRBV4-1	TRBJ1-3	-	TGCGCCAGCAGCCACCACCCGGCAGGGGGAAGTTTTGGAAACACCATATATTTT	CASSHHPAGGSFGNTIYF
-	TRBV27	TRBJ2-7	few	TGTGCCAGCAGTACATCGTGGACAGAAGACTACGAGCAGTACTTC	CASSTSWTEDYEQYF
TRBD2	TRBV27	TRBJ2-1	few	TGTGCCAGCAGCCGCCGGGGGGGGGCTAAAGAGCAGTTCTTC	CASSRRGGAKEQFF
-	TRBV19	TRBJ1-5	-	TGTGCCAGTATTCCTCTGGGGGACAGCAATCAGCCCCAGCATTTT	CASIPLGDSNQPQHF
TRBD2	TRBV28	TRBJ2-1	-	TGTGCCAGCAGTTCCAAGCGGGGGCCCTATAATGAGCAGTTCTTC	CASSSKRGPYNEQFF
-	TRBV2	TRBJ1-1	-	TGTGCCAGCGGGGACACCGTGAACACTGAAGCTTTCTTT	CASGDTVNTEAFF
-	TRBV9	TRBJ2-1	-	TGTGCCAGCGGCCCGGGGGCTAATGAGCAGTTCTTC	CASGPGANEQFF
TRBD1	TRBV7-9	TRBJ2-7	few	TGTGCCAGCAGCCCAGCGAACAGGGGGGAATCGTTGTACGAGCAGTACTTC	CASSPANRGESLYEQYF
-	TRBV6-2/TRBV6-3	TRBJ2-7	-	TGTGCCAGCAGTTACGAGGGGAGGTCCTACGAGCAGTACTTC	CASSYEGRSYEQYF
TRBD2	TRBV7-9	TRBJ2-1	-	TGTGCCAGCAGCGCTCCGGGACTAGCGGGAAGAGACAATGAGCAGTTCTTC	CASSAPGLAGRDNEQFF
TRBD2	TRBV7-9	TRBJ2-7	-	TGTGCCAGCAGCTCCCCCTCGGTAGCGGGGTCCTACGAGCAGTACTTC	CASSSPSVAGSYEQYF
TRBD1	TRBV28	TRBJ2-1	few	TGTGCCAGCAGTTTATACCGGGACAGGGGATACAATGAGCAGTTCTTC	CASSLYRDRGYNEQFF
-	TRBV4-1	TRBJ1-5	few	TGTGCCAGCAGCCAAGAGGCGACAGACCCCAATCAGCCCCAGCATTTT	CASSQEATDPNQPQHF
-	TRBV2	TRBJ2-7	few	TGTGCCAGCAGCCCGGAGGAACACGAGCAGTACTTC	CASSPEEHEQYF
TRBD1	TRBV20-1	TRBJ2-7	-	TGCAGTGCTAGAACCGGGACAGATTACGAGCAGTACTTC	CSARTGTDYEQYF
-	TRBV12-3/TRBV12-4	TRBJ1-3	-	TGTGCCAGCAGTCGACGGCGCTCTGGAAACACCATATATTTT	CASSRRRSGNTIYF
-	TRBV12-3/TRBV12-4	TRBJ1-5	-	TGTGCCAGCAGCACCTTCTTTAGCAATCAGCCCCAGCATTTT	CASSTFFSNQPQHF